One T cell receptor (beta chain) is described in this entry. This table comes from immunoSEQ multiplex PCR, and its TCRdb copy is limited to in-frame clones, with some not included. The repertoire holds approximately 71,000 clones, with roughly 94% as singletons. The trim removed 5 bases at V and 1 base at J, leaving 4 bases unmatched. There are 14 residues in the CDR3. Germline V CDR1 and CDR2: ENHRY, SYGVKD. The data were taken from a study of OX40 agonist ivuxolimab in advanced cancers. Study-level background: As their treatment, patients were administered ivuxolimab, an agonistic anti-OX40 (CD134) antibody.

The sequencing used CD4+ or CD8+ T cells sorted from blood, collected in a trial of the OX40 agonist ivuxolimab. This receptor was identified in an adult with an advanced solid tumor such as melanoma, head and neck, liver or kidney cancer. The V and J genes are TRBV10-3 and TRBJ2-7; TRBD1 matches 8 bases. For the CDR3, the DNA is TGTGCCATCAGTTATGACAGGGGATCCTACGAGCAGTACTTC. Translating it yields CAISYDRGSYEQYF.